What follows are 2 T cell receptor beta chains derived from one specimen sequenced in a study of T-cell memory formation after mild COVID-19. TCRdb used MiXCR to reprocess the 5' RACE reads, holding one entry per CDR3 protein. The sample carries under 450,000 distinct CDR3 sequences, under 15% recorded once. What was sequenced was PBMCs or a T cell subset sorted from them (not recorded which). Every receptor here comes from a man in his late teens or twenties who had mild COVID-19 (a few samples of this study predate the infection). Cell type and time point are not known.

This clonotype has just a few counts. The rearrangement links TRBV20-1 to TRBJ2-1; 7 nucleotides align to TRBD2. Germline trimming cut 6 bases from V and 2 bases from J; bases unmatched to any gene: 10. CDR3 length equals 15 residues. CDR1 is DFQATT and CDR2 is SNEGSKA in the germline V gene (reference sequence). The DNA for the CDR3 is TGCAGTGCCACCTCCCCTAGCGGTACCTACAATGAGCAGTTCTTC. It specifies CSATSPSGTYNEQFF.

This clonotype was detected many times. The rearrangement joins TRBV5-6 to TRBJ2-5, with D perhaps matching TRBD1 or TRBD2 (6 bases each). Germline CDR1 SGHDT, CDR2 YYEEEE. This CDR3 is built from 14 residues. Trimming cost V 1 base and J 4 bases, with 11 bases left between them. For the CDR3, the DNA is TGTGCCAGCAGCTTGCGGGGGCGTTCAGAGACCCAGTACTTC. Translating it yields CASSLRGRSETQYF. Supplemented by reference TRBV5-6 and TRBJ2-5, the full variable domain reads DAGVTQSPTHLIKTRGQQVTLRCSPKSGHDTVSWYQQALGQGPQFIFQYYEEEERQRGNFPDRFSGHQFPNYSSELNVNALLLGDSALYLCASSLRGRSETQYFGPGTRLLVL.